The clone carrying this TCR beta chain was seen at least ten times. The data were obtained in a study of human T cells and chemical hapten exposure. Study details: Patients, a majority of them female, were diagnosed with alopecia areata, totalis or universalis.

The CDR3 length is 12 residues. Germline lookup yields CDR1 MNHEY and CDR2 SVGAGI. The germline V and J ends were trimmed by 2 bases and 9 bases, with 8 bases remaining between them. The time point is: pre-sensitization, week 0. Treatment here: therapeutic diphenylcyclopropenone sensitization with weekly scalp DPC. TCRdb processed the RACE reads anew with MiXCR; each CDR3 protein has one entry. The profile covers a few hundred thousand distinct CDR3 sequences, with 4.5% to 5.5% appearing a single time and around 8.8% taken by the ten largest. The clonotype originates from a woman aged 18-30 years with alopecia areata. Some clones in this sample may be carry-over from other donors' samples. The sequencing used whole blood, collected in connection with sensitization to the hapten diphenylcyclopropenone (DPC). V is TRBV6-5 and J is TRBJ1-3; D uncertain. The CDR3 region is CASSYSGGTIYF. CDR3 bases: TGTGCCAGCAGTTACAGCGGTGGCACCATATATTTT.